This is a list of T cell receptor beta chains from one sample in a study of CD8 T cells in Susac syndrome. TCRdb itself ran the immunoSEQ multiplex PCR reads through MiXCR, one entry per CDR3 protein. The table lists 50,000 or so distinct CDR3 sequences, roughly 93% of them singletons, with less than 0.55% in the top ten. The source material was CD8+ T cells from PBMCs. All receptors derive from a human donor with multiple sclerosis. Each CDR3 is given with its conserved first and last residue. Fields, in order: V gene, J gene, clone size, D gene, CDR3 DNA, CDR3 protein. The D gene is left open where the match is weak. Size is stated for part of the rows, as once, few or many counts, or as a class when the clone is expanded.

v_gene: TRBV7-2
j_gene: TRBJ1-1
abundance: NA
d_gene: TRBD1
CDR3nt: TGTGCCAGCAGCTCCTTGACAGGGGGCGAGAGGGACACTGAAGCTTTCTTT
CDR3aa: CASSSLTGGERDTEAFF

v_gene: TRBV9
j_gene: TRBJ2-7
abundance: once
d_gene: TRBD1
CDR3nt: TGTGCCAGCAGCGTAGGGACAGGGGCTCACGAGCAGTACTTC
CDR3aa: CASSVGTGAHEQYF

v_gene: TRBV6-2/TRBV6-3
j_gene: TRBJ2-5
abundance: NA
d_gene: NA
CDR3nt: TGTGCCAGCAGTTACTCGGTCCAAGAGACCCAGTACTTC
CDR3aa: CASSYSVQETQYF

v_gene: TRBV7-9
j_gene: TRBJ2-2
abundance: NA
d_gene: TRBD1
CDR3nt: TGTGCCAGCAGCCAGAGGACAGGGTTCGACACCGGGGAGCTGTTTTTT
CDR3aa: CASSQRTGFDTGELFF

v_gene: TRBV6-2/TRBV6-3
j_gene: TRBJ2-3
abundance: NA
d_gene: NA
CDR3nt: TGTGCCAGCAGTCCTTGGGGGTATAGCACAGATACGCAGTATTTT
CDR3aa: CASSPWGYSTDTQYF

v_gene: TRBV4-3
j_gene: TRBJ1-5
abundance: few
d_gene: TRBD1
CDR3nt: TGCGCCAGCAGCCGGTGGACAGGGGGCAATCAGCCCCAGCATTTT
CDR3aa: CASSRWTGGNQPQHF

v_gene: TRBV4-1
j_gene: TRBJ1-4
abundance: NA
d_gene: NA
CDR3nt: TGCGCCAGCAGCCAAGAGCTCCGGGCCGAAAAACTGTTTTTT
CDR3aa: CASSQELRAEKLFF

v_gene: TRBV29-1
j_gene: TRBJ1-1
abundance: once
d_gene: NA
CDR3nt: TGCAGCCCTTGGGTTATCATGAACACTGAAGCTTTCTTT
CDR3aa: CSPWVIMNTEAFF

v_gene: TRBV5-1
j_gene: TRBJ2-5
abundance: NA
d_gene: TRBD1
CDR3nt: TGCGCCAGCACCTTCCGAGACAGGGAACGAGGGGAGACCCAGTACTTC
CDR3aa: CASTFRDRERGETQYF

v_gene: TRBV29-1
j_gene: TRBJ1-1
abundance: NA
d_gene: NA
CDR3nt: TGCAGCGTTGAAGATGAAGGGGCGAACACTGAAGCTTTCTTT
CDR3aa: CSVEDEGANTEAFF

v_gene: TRBV29-1
j_gene: TRBJ1-1
abundance: NA
d_gene: TRBD1
CDR3nt: TGCAGCGCAACAGGGGCAAATAGGGGGGCTGAAGCTTTCTTT
CDR3aa: CSATGANRGAEAFF

v_gene: TRBV4-1
j_gene: TRBJ2-1
abundance: NA
d_gene: NA
CDR3nt: TGCGCCAGCAGCCAGGAGACAAGCAATGAGCAGTTCTTC
CDR3aa: CASSQETSNEQFF

v_gene: TRBV5-4
j_gene: TRBJ2-7
abundance: few
d_gene: NA
CDR3nt: TGTGCCAGCAGCTTGGGGACCTACGAGCAGTACTTC
CDR3aa: CASSLGTYEQYF

v_gene: TRBV14
j_gene: TRBJ2-7
abundance: NA
d_gene: NA
CDR3nt: TGTGCCAGCAGCCAAGGTCGGGGGGCCTTCTACGAGCAGTACTTC
CDR3aa: CASSQGRGAFYEQYF

v_gene: TRBV20-1
j_gene: TRBJ1-5
abundance: NA
d_gene: NA
CDR3nt: TGCAGTGCTAGGGCTCGGGGGAGGGGGGCACATCAGCCCCAGCATTTT
CDR3aa: CSARARGRGAHQPQHF

v_gene: TRBV2
j_gene: TRBJ2-1
abundance: NA
d_gene: TRBD2
CDR3nt: TGTGCCAGCAGTGAAGAGGGACTAGCGCGGATTAATGAGCAGTTCTTC
CDR3aa: CASSEEGLARINEQFF

v_gene: TRBV6-5
j_gene: TRBJ2-2
abundance: NA
d_gene: NA
CDR3nt: TGTGCCAGCGGATCTATCCTCAATGGCGGGGAGCTGTTTTTT
CDR3aa: CASGSILNGGELFF

v_gene: TRBV4-3
j_gene: TRBJ2-1
abundance: NA
d_gene: NA
CDR3nt: TGCGCCAGCAGCCAAGATTCAGCGAGCTCCTACAATGAGCAGTTCTTC
CDR3aa: CASSQDSASSYNEQFF

v_gene: TRBV9
j_gene: TRBJ1-1
abundance: NA
d_gene: NA
CDR3nt: TGTGCCAGCAGCGCGTTTGGGGGGGGTGGTACTGAAGCTTTCTTT
CDR3aa: CASSAFGGGGTEAFF

v_gene: TRBV4-3
j_gene: TRBJ1-4
abundance: NA
d_gene: NA
CDR3nt: TGCGCCAGCAGCCTTACGGGGGCCCGCGGACTGTTTTTT
CDR3aa: CASSLTGARGLFF

v_gene: TRBV10-2
j_gene: TRBJ2-5
abundance: NA
d_gene: NA
CDR3nt: TGCGCTAGCAGTGATGGCGAGTACCAAGAGACCCAGTACTTC
CDR3aa: CASSDGEYQETQYF

v_gene: TRBV7-9
j_gene: TRBJ2-1
abundance: NA
d_gene: NA
CDR3nt: TGTGCCAGCAGCTTATCCTACAATGAGCAGTTCTTC
CDR3aa: CASSLSYNEQFF